This is a list of T cell receptor beta chains from one sample in a study of OX40 agonist ivuxolimab in advanced cancers. Data came from immunoSEQ multiplex PCR; TCRdb stores just in-frame clones and leaves some out. This sample has more than 55,000 clones, with around 88% found just once. The sample consisted of CD4+ or CD8+ T cells sorted from blood, taken in a trial of the OX40 agonist ivuxolimab. These TCRs come from an adult with an advanced solid tumor such as melanoma, head and neck, liver or kidney cancer. CDR3s include the opening cysteine and the closing phenylalanine or tryptophan. D genes are given only for firm matches. Part of the rows lack a size; the others show once, few, many or a class for expanded clones.

V: TRBV5-6; D: TRBD2; J: TRBJ2-1; size: NA; CDR3: CASSRSGAQFF; DNA: TGTGCCAGCAGCCGTAGCGGGGCACAGTTCTTC
V: TRBV18; D: NA; J: TRBJ1-1; size: NA; CDR3: CASSAGENTEAFF; DNA: TGTGCCAGCTCGGCCGGGGAAAACACTGAAGCTTTCTTT
V: TRBV13; D: NA; J: TRBJ1-3; size: NA; CDR3: CASSLRVGSTSGNTIYF; DNA: TGTGCCAGCAGCTTACGAGTGGGCTCTACCTCTGGAAACACCATATATTTT
V: TRBV10-1; D: NA; J: TRBJ2-3; size: NA; CDR3: CASRRDFTDTQYF; DNA: TGCGCCAGCAGGCGGGACTTCACAGATACGCAGTATTTT
V: TRBV9; D: TRBD2; J: TRBJ2-3; size: NA; CDR3: CASSAAGLAGGPASTDTQYF; DNA: TGTGCCAGCAGCGCAGCGGGACTAGCGGGAGGGCCGGCCAGCACAGATACGCAGTATTTT
V: TRBV6-5; D: TRBD2; J: TRBJ2-5; size: NA; CDR3: CASSSGLAITQYF; DNA: TGTGCCAGCAGTTCGGGACTAGCAATAACCCAGTACTTC
V: TRBV27; D: TRBD1; J: TRBJ1-2; size: NA; CDR3: CASSLTGDYGYTF; DNA: TGTGCCAGCAGTTTAACAGGGGACTATGGCTACACCTTC
V: TRBV15; D: TRBD1; J: TRBJ2-2; size: few; CDR3: CATSSSFEGAKTGELFF; DNA: TGTGCCACCAGCTCTTCCTTCGAGGGGGCAAAGACCGGGGAGCTGTTTTTT
V: TRBV7-3; D: NA; J: TRBJ2-3; size: NA; CDR3: CASSLDTDTQYF; DNA: TGTGCCAGCAGCTTAGACACAGATACGCAGTATTTT
V: TRBV14; D: NA; J: TRBJ1-3; size: NA; CDR3: CASSQINPGLDTIYF; DNA: TGTGCCAGCAGCCAAATTAACCCAGGGTTGGACACCATATATTTT
V: TRBV14; D: NA; J: TRBJ2-7; size: once; CDR3: CASSRGLLGYEQYF; DNA: TGTGCCAGCAGCCGGGGCCTCTTAGGTTACGAGCAGTACTTC
V: TRBV5-4; D: TRBD2; J: TRBJ2-7; size: NA; CDR3: CASSLTAGGPSGQYF; DNA: TGTGCCAGCAGCTTGACGGCGGGAGGGCCATCTGGGCAGTACTTC
V: TRBV18; D: NA; J: TRBJ2-5; size: NA; CDR3: CASSPPGRQETQYF; DNA: TGTGCCAGCTCACCACCGGGCAGGCAAGAGACCCAGTACTTC
V: TRBV6-6; D: NA; J: TRBJ2-7; size: NA; CDR3: CASRLHRDGTYEQYF; DNA: TGTGCCAGCAGGCTTCATCGGGACGGAACCTACGAGCAGTACTTC
V: TRBV10-2; D: NA; J: TRBJ2-2; size: NA; CDR3: CASSESVSGSNTGELFF; DNA: TGCGCCAGCAGTGAGTCTGTTAGCGGATCGAACACCGGGGAGCTGTTTTTT
V: TRBV9; D: TRBD1; J: TRBJ1-2; size: NA; CDR3: CASSEGAEGYTF; DNA: TGTGCCAGCAGCGAGGGGGCGGAAGGCTACACCTTC
V: TRBV19; D: NA; J: TRBJ1-4; size: NA; CDR3: CASSIETGTNEKLFF; DNA: TGTGCCAGTAGTATAGAAACAGGGACTAATGAAAAACTGTTTTTT
V: TRBV13; D: TRBD2; J: TRBJ2-1; size: NA; CDR3: CASEVPGLASNEQFF; DNA: TGTGCCAGCGAAGTACCGGGACTAGCGAGCAATGAGCAGTTCTTC
V: TRBV28; D: NA; J: TRBJ2-7; size: NA; CDR3: CASSPPGESYEQYF; DNA: TGTGCCAGCAGTCCCCCGGGCGAGTCCTACGAGCAGTACTTC
V: TRBV6-1; D: NA; J: TRBJ1-6; size: NA; CDR3: CASSVRGQPGSYNSPLHF; DNA: TGTGCCAGCAGTGTGCGGGGGCAGCCGGGCTCCTATAATTCACCCCTCCACTTT
V: TRBV5-1; D: TRBD1; J: TRBJ2-2; size: NA; CDR3: CASSLVQGAGELFF; DNA: TGCGCCAGCAGCTTGGTTCAGGGGGCCGGGGAGCTGTTTTTT
V: TRBV18; D: NA; J: TRBJ2-1; size: NA; CDR3: CASSPETGAYNEQFF; DNA: TGTGCCAGCTCACCAGAAACGGGAGCCTACAATGAGCAGTTCTTC
V: TRBV19; D: TRBD1; J: TRBJ2-1; size: NA; CDR3: CASSTGQGADEQFF; DNA: TGTGCCAGTAGTACGGGACAGGGGGCTGATGAGCAGTTCTTC
V: TRBV6-1; D: TRBD1; J: TRBJ2-1; size: once; CDR3: CASIYGQAGVQFF; DNA: TGTGCCAGCATTTACGGACAGGCCGGGGTGCAGTTCTTC
V: TRBV5-1; D: NA; J: TRBJ1-4; size: NA; CDR3: CASSLADFGVNEKLFF; DNA: TGCGCCAGCAGCTTGGCGGACTTCGGGGTTAATGAAAAACTGTTTTTT
V: TRBV6-6; D: NA; J: TRBJ1-1; size: NA; CDR3: CASSYPASGEVFF; DNA: TGTGCCAGCAGTTACCCGGCGAGCGGAGAGGTTTTCTTT
V: TRBV2; D: TRBD2; J: TRBJ2-1; size: NA; CDR3: CASSERAGVNYNEQFF; DNA: TGTGCCAGCAGTGAACGAGCGGGAGTAAACTACAATGAGCAGTTCTTC
V: TRBV7-9; D: NA; J: TRBJ1-1; size: NA; CDR3: CASSLVTGTEAFF; DNA: TGTGCCAGCAGCTTAGTGACGGGAACTGAAGCTTTCTTT
V: TRBV7-9; D: NA; J: TRBJ1-4; size: NA; CDR3: CASSLAWGRANEKLFF; DNA: TGTGCCAGCAGCTTAGCCTGGGGGAGGGCTAATGAAAAACTGTTTTTT
V: TRBV5-4; D: TRBD2; J: TRBJ2-1; size: NA; CDR3: CASTPSASGRNEQFF; DNA: TGTGCCAGCACCCCATCAGCTAGCGGGAGGAATGAGCAGTTCTTC
V: TRBV30; D: NA; J: TRBJ1-2; size: few; CDR3: CAWSASTGGYTF; DNA: TGTGCCTGGAGTGCGAGCACAGGGGGCTACACCTTC
V: TRBV25-1; D: TRBD1; J: TRBJ2-5; size: NA; CDR3: CASSDPDRVLSETQYF; DNA: TGTGCCAGCAGTGATCCGGACAGGGTATTGTCGGAGACCCAGTACTTC
V: TRBV19; D: NA; J: TRBJ1-1; size: NA; CDR3: CASSPMPKNTEAFF; DNA: TGTGCCAGTAGTCCAATGCCAAAGAACACTGAAGCTTTCTTT
V: TRBV6-1; D: TRBD2; J: TRBJ2-5; size: NA; CDR3: CASSVSGGAQTQYF; DNA: TGTGCCAGCAGTGTAAGCGGGGGCGCGCAGACCCAGTACTTC
V: TRBV28; D: NA; J: TRBJ2-2; size: NA; CDR3: CASSLLGLASNTGELFF; DNA: TGTGCCAGCAGTTTATTAGGTCTAGCGTCGAACACCGGGGAGCTGTTTTTT
V: TRBV19; D: TRBD2; J: TRBJ2-7; size: NA; CDR3: CASSPWEGSDEQYF; DNA: TGTGCCAGTAGTCCTTGGGAGGGAAGCGACGAGCAGTACTTC
V: TRBV20-1; D: NA; J: TRBJ1-2; size: NA; CDR3: CSVPTGGGYTF; DNA: TGCAGTGTTCCGACAGGCGGAGGCTACACCTTC
V: TRBV11-1; D: TRBD1; J: TRBJ2-7; size: NA; CDR3: CASSPSDRVSYEQYF; DNA: TGTGCCAGCAGCCCTTCGGACAGGGTGTCCTACGAGCAGTACTTC
V: TRBV19; D: NA; J: TRBJ2-1; size: once; CDR3: CASTVGGGDEQFF; DNA: TGTGCCAGTACGGTCGGGGGAGGAGATGAGCAGTTCTTC
V: TRBV4-1; D: NA; J: TRBJ2-3; size: few; CDR3: CASSQDRGTAIGTQYF; DNA: TGCGCCAGCAGCCAAGATCGCGGGACAGCCATTGGGACGCAGTATTTT
V: TRBV5-6; D: TRBD2; J: TRBJ2-1; size: once; CDR3: CASSRGVSYNEQFF; DNA: TGTGCCAGCAGCCGGGGGGTCTCCTACAATGAGCAGTTCTTC
V: TRBV6-5; D: TRBD1; J: TRBJ1-6; size: NA; CDR3: CASSTTGGYNSPLHF; DNA: TGTGCCAGCAGTACCACAGGGGGTTATAATTCACCCCTCCACTTT
V: TRBV30; D: NA; J: TRBJ1-4; size: NA; CDR3: CAWSPISATNEKLFF; DNA: TGTGCCTGGAGCCCTATATCAGCAACTAATGAAAAACTGTTTTTT
V: TRBV11-3; D: NA; J: TRBJ1-2; size: NA; CDR3: CASSYADEGEDTF; DNA: TGTGCCAGCAGCTATGCTGACGAGGGGGAAGACACCTTC
V: TRBV30; D: TRBD2; J: TRBJ2-3; size: NA; CDR3: CAWNLAGGWQYF; DNA: TGTGCCTGGAACCTAGCGGGAGGGTGGCAGTATTTT
V: TRBV7-2; D: NA; J: TRBJ1-1; size: NA; CDR3: CASSFPREGTEAFF; DNA: TGTGCCAGCAGCTTTCCTAGGGAGGGCACTGAAGCTTTCTTT
V: TRBV11-3; D: NA; J: TRBJ2-5; size: NA; CDR3: CASSKQERVGETQYF; DNA: TGTGCCAGCAGCAAGCAGGAGCGAGTTGGAGAGACCCAGTACTTC
V: TRBV6-6; D: NA; J: TRBJ1-5; size: NA; CDR3: CASKGPGDSNQPQHF; DNA: TGTGCCAGCAAGGGCCCAGGGGATAGCAATCAGCCCCAGCATTTT
V: TRBV28; D: NA; J: TRBJ2-7; size: few; CDR3: CASSSSYEQYF; DNA: TGTGCCAGCAGTTCCAGCTACGAGCAGTACTTC
V: TRBV5-4; D: NA; J: TRBJ1-4; size: NA; CDR3: CASSLVGNNEKLFF; DNA: TGTGCCAGCAGCTTGGTAGGGAATAATGAAAAACTGTTTTTT
V: TRBV5-8; D: TRBD1; J: TRBJ2-3; size: once; CDR3: CASSTGQGLDTQYF; DNA: TGTGCCAGCAGCACGGGACAGGGGTTAGATACGCAGTATTTT
V: TRBV6-6; D: TRBD1; J: TRBJ1-1; size: NA; CDR3: CASQDRGLYPNTEAFF; DNA: TGTGCCAGCCAAGACAGGGGACTATATCCTAACACTGAAGCTTTCTTT
V: TRBV10-2; D: TRBD2; J: TRBJ2-7; size: NA; CDR3: CASSKIAGGPNEQYF; DNA: TGCGCCAGCAGCAAAATAGCGGGAGGGCCGAACGAGCAGTACTTC
V: TRBV11-2; D: TRBD2; J: TRBJ2-7; size: NA; CDR3: CASSSRVLAGAGNEQYF; DNA: TGTGCCAGCAGCTCAAGGGTCCTAGCGGGTGCGGGGAACGAGCAGTACTTC
V: TRBV6-1; D: TRBD2; J: TRBJ2-7; size: NA; CDR3: CASSDSGRREQYF; DNA: TGTGCCAGCAGTGATAGCGGGAGGCGGGAGCAGTACTTC
V: TRBV5-1; D: TRBD2; J: TRBJ2-7; size: NA; CDR3: CASSLEVGRSAYEQYF; DNA: TGCGCCAGCAGCTTGGAGGTCGGGAGGTCAGCATACGAGCAGTACTTC
V: TRBV2; D: TRBD1; J: TRBJ2-1; size: NA; CDR3: CASEGQPPLEQFF; DNA: TGTGCCAGCGAGGGACAGCCCCCTCTTGAGCAGTTCTTC